The 5 T cell receptor beta chains below were found in one sample sequenced in a study of shared T cell receptors in the human thymus. The protocol was immunoSEQ multiplex PCR, while the TCRdb copy is restricted to in-frame clones and leaves out a portion. The sample shows some 640,000 clones, about 90% of them seen only once. This same sample was also taken into another study, of human thymus T cells.

The sample comprised thymocytes. The receptors shown here come from a boy younger than two with a congenital heart defect.

The CDR3 DNA follows: TGCGCCAGCAGCCAAGATCGGCCCATGCTCGGCGGGGGGACCCGTGATACGCAGTATTTT. Encoded protein: CASSQDRPMLGGGTRDTQYF. The chain links TRBV4-3 to TRBJ2-3; 8 nucleotides agree with TRBD2. The CDR3 runs to 20 residues. Germline V gives CDR1 LGHNA, CDR2 YSLEER. The junction had 20 bases not matched to a gene; V was cut back by 0 bases and J by 6 bases.

The chain links TRBV25-1 to TRBJ2-1, with D perhaps TRBD2 (6 bases). Germline assignment: CDR1 MGHDK and CDR2 SYGVNS. CDR3 length equals 13 residues. Trimming removed 2 bases at V and 5 bases at J, with 7 bases between. CDR3 nucleotide sequence: TGTGCCAGCAGTGAACTAGCGAACAATGAGCAGTTCTTC. It specifies CASSELANNEQFF.

The chain employs TRBV4-2 and TRBJ2-2; 10 positions agree with TRBD2. The CDR3 is 19 amino acids. Germline loops: CDR1 LGHNA, CDR2 YNFKEQ. V lost 3 bases and J lost 0; bases outside the gene matches: 10. DNA for the CDR3: TGTGCCAGCAGCCACCTTAGCGGGGGGCCGTTCCCGAACACCGGGGAGCTGTTTTTT. This gives the protein CASSHLSGGPFPNTGELFF.

Only one count was recorded for this clone. This sequence joins TRBV7-9 and TRBJ2-7; D is possibly TRBD1 (5 bases). Germline V lookup: CDR1 SEHNR, CDR2 FQNEAQ (reference sequence). The CDR3 length is 17 residues. The ends were cut back, 1 base at V and 0 bases at J, with 16 bases in the middle. The CDR3 loop reads CASSLGTQGASSYEQYF. CDR3 sequence (DNA): TGTGCCAGCAGCTTAGGTACGCAGGGTGCCAGCTCCTACGAGCAGTACTTC.

The chain employs TRBV6-5 and TRBJ1-2; D is possibly TRBD1 (6 bases). The length of the CDR3 is 16 residues. Trimming stripped 2 bases from V and 1 base from J, with 14 bases between. Per the germline V gene, CDR1 is MNHEY and CDR2 is SVGAGI. DNA of the CDR3: TGTGCCAGCAGTTACCCCACAGGGACCGGTAACTATGGCTACACCTTC. Protein: CASSYPTGTGNYGYTF.